Presented here are 17 T cell receptor beta chains from one specimen sequenced in a study of CD8+ T cells in alopecia areata. RNA extraction and reverse transcription yielded cDNA as sequencing template. The method was immunoSEQ multiplex PCR; TCRdb's version includes in-frame clones alone and lacks a portion of them. This table holds tens of thousands of clones, more than 65% found once. Specified treatment: oral pan-JAK inhibitor, 5-10 mg twice daily. This material consisted of CD8+ T cells sorted from blood, taken at approximately week 44, from a patient treated with tofacitinib. The receptors originated from a human donor with alopecia areata.

The chain combines TRBV4-1 with TRBJ2-5; D is perhaps TRBD1 (6 bases). V lost 0 bases, J lost 5 bases, and 13 bases lay in between. Germline V gene sequence: CDR1 MGHRA, CDR2 YSYEKL. This CDR3 has 15 residues. CDR3: CASSQEDSIMETQYF. DNA for the CDR3: TGCGCCAGCAGCCAAGAGGACAGTATTATGGAGACCCAGTACTTC.

The genes are TRBV4-3 and TRBJ1-1; D is uncertain. V lost 0 bases to trimming and J lost 0 bases, with 11 bases between them. The CDR3 spans 16 residues. CDR1 LGHNA and CDR2 YSLEER come from the germline V gene. The CDR3 reads CASSQDFQGLNTEAFF. CDR3 sequence (DNA): TGCGCCAGCAGCCAAGATTTTCAAGGCCTGAACACTGAAGCTTTCTTT.

This clone was seen only a few times. The V and J genes are TRBV4-1 and TRBJ2-7; 12 bases fit TRBD1. J was trimmed by 4 bases and V by 0 bases; bases with no gene match: 10. Germline V lookup: CDR1 MGHRA, CDR2 YSYEKL. This CDR3 has 18 residues. This chain's CDR3 is CASSQESSGTGGGYEQYF. DNA of the CDR3: TGCGCCAGCAGCCAAGAGTCAAGTGGGACAGGGGGCGGGTACGAGCAGTACTTC.

This clone appeared a few times. The CDR3 is CASSSGTSEQYF. Written as DNA, the CDR3 is TGTGCCAGTAGTTCGGGGACATCCGAGCAGTACTTC. V and J are TRBV19 and TRBJ2-7, with TRBD1 as a possible D gene (6 bases). Germline V gene sequence: CDR1 LNHDA, CDR2 SQIVND (reference sequence). This CDR3 has 12 residues. The V and J ends lost 5 bases and 6 bases respectively, with 11 bases between them.

This chain uses TRBV4-3 with TRBJ2-7; unclear D gene. The germline V gene encodes CDR1 LGHNA and CDR2 YSLEER. The CDR3 is made up of 15 amino acids. Trimming removed 0 bases from V and 2 bases from J, with 11 bases in between. The CDR3 region is CASSQDKSTPYEQYF. The CDR3 coding sequence is TGCGCCAGCAGCCAAGATAAGTCAACACCCTACGAGCAGTACTTC.

The chain couples TRBV27 to TRBJ2-1; D tentatively fits TRBD1 or TRBD2 (5 bases each). The CDR3 consists of 14 residues. The V gene's germline CDR1 is MNHEY and CDR2 SMNVEV (reference sequence). V was trimmed by 1 base and J by 5 bases, leaving 9 bases between them. The CDR3 loop reads CASSLLGRDNEQFF. The CDR3 DNA reads TGTGCCAGCAGTTTATTGGGACGGGACAATGAGCAGTTCTTC.

The genes are TRBV4-3 and TRBJ2-2; TRBD1 might be the D (7 bases). CDR3 length: 15 amino acids. Trimming took off 1 base at V and 5 bases at J, with 11 bases between the two ends. From germline, CDR1 is LGHNA and CDR2 YSLEER. For the CDR3, the DNA is TGCGCCAGCAGCCAAGGGGCAGGGGGGACCGGGGAGCTGTTTTTT. Translated: CASSQGAGGTGELFF.

This clone was seen a handful of times. Other DNA sequences in the same sample also yield this CDR3. The gene calls are TRBV4-3 and TRBJ2-7; weak D call: TRBD2 (6 bases). From germline, CDR1 is LGHNA and CDR2 YSLEER. Trimming stripped 1 base from V and 4 bases from J, with 8 bases between. There are 13 residues in the CDR3. CDR3 sequence (DNA): TGCGCCAGCAGCCAAGGTGCGGGGTACGAGCAGTACTTC. This encodes CASSQGAGYEQYF.

With respect to this clone: No conserved phenylalanine or tryptophan ends this CDR3, so it is likely a read error. The chain recombines TRBV27 with TRBJ2-7; 9 nucleotides match TRBD1. Germline V gives CDR1 MNHEY, CDR2 SMNVEV (reference sequence). The CDR3 is 14 residues long. With V trimmed by 6 bases and J by 7 bases, 10 bases remained unmatched. CDR3 sequence (DNA): TGTGCCAGCAGAGTATTACTCGGACAGGGGGAGCAGTACCTC. This encodes CASRVLLGQGEQYL.

This clone was picked up a small number of times. The chain's CDR3 is CASSLGGSWDEQYF. The CDR3 region has the DNA TGTGCCAGCAGCTTAGGAGGGTCGTGGGACGAGCAGTACTTC. This chain joins TRBV4-2 and TRBJ2-7; a possible D gene is TRBD2 (6 bases). The CDR3 has 14 residues. Trimming removed 5 bases from V and 5 bases from J, with 16 bases in between. The germline CDR1 and CDR2 sequences are LGHNA and YNFKEQ.

The chain recombines TRBV5-1 with TRBJ2-1, with 10 nucleotides matching TRBD1. The germline V gene encodes CDR1 SGHRS and CDR2 YFSETQ. With V trimmed by 3 bases and J by 8 bases, 8 bases remained unmatched. This CDR3 contains 15 residues. CDR3 region: CASSYRDRGFDEQFF. In nucleotides, the CDR3 is TGCGCCAGCAGCTACCGGGACAGGGGATTTGATGAGCAGTTCTTC.

The chain has TRBV13 and TRBJ2-7, with TRBD2 as a possible D gene (6 bases). CDR1 and CDR2 from the germline V gene are PRHDT and FYEKMQ (reference sequence). This CDR3 is built from 14 residues. V was clipped by 1 base and J by 3 bases, with 10 bases between them. DNA for the CDR3: TGTGCCAGCAGCTTAGCAGGTAGCGGCTACGAGCAGTACTTC. It encodes CASSLAGSGYEQYF.

The gene calls are TRBV9 and TRBJ2-3, with D tentatively TRBD2 (5 bases). Germline V gene data show CDR1 as SGDLS and CDR2 as YYNGEE. The CDR3 is 15 residues long. Between the trimmed V and J ends, which lost 0 bases and 1 base, there was a span of 9 bases. The CDR3 nucleotides read TGTGCCAGCAGCGTAGCTATCGGGGGCACAGATACGCAGTATTTT. Protein sequence: CASSVAIGGTDTQYF.

The rearrangement links TRBV6-7 to TRBJ2-7; TRBD2 agrees at 7 bases. TRBV6-7 is filed as an ORF, its function uncertain. J was trimmed by 4 bases and V by 11 bases; bases with no gene match: 14. The CDR3 runs 14 residues. The CDR3 coding sequence is TGTGCCGCGGGGGTTACAGGTCTTTCGTACGAGCAGTACTTC. The encoded protein is CAAGVTGLSYEQYF.

This clone was observed a few times. At the DNA level, this CDR3 is encoded by other sequences in the same sample as well. The V gene is TRBV7-3, the J gene TRBJ2-1; D tentatively fits TRBD1 or TRBD2 (5 bases each). Deletions cut 6 bases from V and 6 bases from J, with 15 bases between. Germline V CDR1 and CDR2: SGHTA, FQGTGA. This CDR3 is built from 14 residues. CDR3 in amino acids: CASSYVGDPNEQFF. The DNA of the CDR3 is TGTGCCAGCAGTTATGTGGGGGATCCCAATGAGCAGTTCTTC.

V and J are TRBV30 and TRBJ1-2; 9 bases fit TRBD1. V was clipped by 5 bases and J by 4 bases; unmatched bases: 8. In germline, CDR1 is GTSNPN, CDR2 SVGIG (reference sequence). CDR3 length: 14 residues. CDR3 bases: TGTGCCTGGCATGAGACAGGGGGGGTCTATGGCTACACCTTC. It yields the protein CAWHETGGVYGYTF.

This chain uses TRBV6-5 with TRBJ1-1; no firm D call. The length of the CDR3 is 13 residues. V gave up 0 bases and J gave up 6 bases, with 8 bases separating them. From germline, CDR1 is MNHEY and CDR2 SVGAGI. The CDR3 DNA reads TGTGCCAGCAGTTACTCGGAGGGCCCTGAAGCTTTCTTT. This codes for CASSYSEGPEAFF.